The T cell receptor (beta chain) under discussion was sequenced for a study of T cell responses to AZD1222 COVID-19 vaccine. The CDR3 runs 15 residues. The V gene's germline CDR1 is MNHEY and CDR2 SVGAGI. V lost 5 bases, J lost 0 bases, and 4 bases stayed unmatched. The protocol was immunoSEQ multiplex PCR, while the TCRdb copy is restricted to in-frame clones and leaves out a portion. The table lists 120,000 to 150,000 clones, about 93% of them singletons. General study findings and limits: Spike-specific TCR breadth and depth went up after people got two AZD1222 doses. Most donors were white British and more were female, and clonal diversity was possibly underestimated. Sampled repertoires all dated from after the peak T cell response.

A note on this clone: Its target is not known.

This rearrangement joins TRBV6-5 to TRBJ1-1; the match to TRBD1 covers 9 bases. The sequences come from peripheral blood, collected on day 0 of AZD1222 vaccination. This clonotype was sampled from an adult in good health. In DNA, the CDR3 is TGTGCCAGCAGTAAACAGGGGGCTGTGAACACTGAAGCTTTCTTT. Translated: CASSKQGAVNTEAFF.